The T cell receptor (beta chain) under discussion was sequenced for a study of blood T cells in healthy people across ages. The authors ran a second PCR of about 7 to 12 cycles using a sample-barcoded 5' primer and a J-beta primer mix. Each CDR3 protein gets one entry after TCRdb re-called the 5' RACE reads with MiXCR. The sample has 700,000 to 900,000 distinct CDR3 sequences; under 30% are singletons. V lost 5 bases and J 3 bases, leaving 10 bases between the germline ends. Per germline, CDR1 DFQATT and CDR2 SNEGSKA (reference sequence). This CDR3 region has 12 residues. The data also belong to a second study, concerning T cells of mothers and their children.

Sequenced material: blood. The chain couples TRBV20-1 to TRBJ1-2; D call uncertain. The receptor was derived from a boy aged 5 to 17 in good health. The CDR3 loop is CSAPRTDYGYTF. In nucleotides, the CDR3 is TGCAGTGCTCCAAGGACGGACTATGGCTACACCTTC.